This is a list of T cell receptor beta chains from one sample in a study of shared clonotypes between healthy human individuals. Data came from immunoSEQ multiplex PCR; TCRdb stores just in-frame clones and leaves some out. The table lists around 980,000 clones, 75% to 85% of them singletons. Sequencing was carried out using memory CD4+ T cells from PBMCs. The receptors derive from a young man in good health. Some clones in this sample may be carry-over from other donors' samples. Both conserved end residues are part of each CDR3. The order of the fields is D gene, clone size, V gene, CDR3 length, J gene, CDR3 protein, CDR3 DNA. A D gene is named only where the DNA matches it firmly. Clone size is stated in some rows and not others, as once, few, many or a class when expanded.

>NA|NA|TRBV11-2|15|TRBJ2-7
CASSLEPFSAYEQYF
TGTGCCAGCAGCTTAGAGCCTTTCTCCGCCTACGAGCAGTACTTC
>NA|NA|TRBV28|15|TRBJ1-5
CASRSDAAADQPQHF
TGTGCCAGCAGGTCTGACGCGGCCGCGGATCAGCCCCAGCATTTT
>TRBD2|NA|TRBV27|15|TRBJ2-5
CASSSPAGIQETQYF
TGTGCCAGCAGTTCACCAGCGGGGATCCAAGAGACCCAGTACTTC
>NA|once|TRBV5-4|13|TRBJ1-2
CASSLPVTYGYTF
TGTGCCAGCAGCTTGCCAGTCACCTATGGCTACACCTTC
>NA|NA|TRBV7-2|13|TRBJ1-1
CASSSETGPEAFF
TGTGCCAGCAGCTCCGAGACAGGTCCAGAAGCTTTCTTT
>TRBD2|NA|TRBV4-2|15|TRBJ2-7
CASSQDGGGSYEQYF
TGTGCCAGCAGCCAAGATGGGGGGGGTTCCTACGAGCAGTACTTC
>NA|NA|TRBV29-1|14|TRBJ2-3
CSVDAGARGDTQYF
TGCAGCGTTGACGCTGGAGCCAGGGGAGATACGCAGTATTTT
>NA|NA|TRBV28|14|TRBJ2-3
CASSPYRGTDTQYF
TGTGCCAGCAGTCCCTACCGGGGCACAGATACGCAGTATTTT
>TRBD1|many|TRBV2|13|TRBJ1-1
CASRRQGNTEAFF
TGTGCCAGCAGGAGACAGGGGAACACTGAAGCTTTCTTT
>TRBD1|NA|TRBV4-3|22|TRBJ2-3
CASSQLRRGTGFVSESTDTQYF
TGCGCCAGCAGCCAACTCAGACGCGGGACAGGGTTCGTGTCGGAGTCCACAGATACGCAGTATTTT
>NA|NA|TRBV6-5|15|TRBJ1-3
CASTQDPSSGNTIYF
TGTGCCAGCACCCAAGACCCGAGCTCTGGAAACACCATATATTTT
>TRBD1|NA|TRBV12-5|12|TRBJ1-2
CASGRDRYGYTF
TGTGCTAGTGGCCGGGACAGATATGGCTACACCTTC
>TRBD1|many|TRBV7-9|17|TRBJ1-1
CASRPTPHRGLDTEAFF
TGTGCCAGCAGACCAACTCCACACAGGGGGCTGGACACTGAAGCTTTCTTT
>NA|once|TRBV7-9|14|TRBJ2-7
CASSLAGDHYEQYF
TGTGCCAGCAGCTTAGCCGGGGACCATTACGAGCAGTACTTC
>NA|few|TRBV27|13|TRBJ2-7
CASSPRETYEQYF
TGTGCCAGCAGTCCCCGGGAGACCTACGAGCAGTACTTC
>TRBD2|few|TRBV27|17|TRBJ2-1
CATRASGISLGYNEQFF
TGTGCCACCAGGGCTAGCGGGATTTCCTTGGGCTACAATGAGCAGTTCTTC
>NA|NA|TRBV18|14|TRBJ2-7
CASSLYSGNYEQYF
TGTGCCAGCTCACTGTACTCGGGAAACTACGAGCAGTACTTC
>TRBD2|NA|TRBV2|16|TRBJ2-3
CASSPRLAGGRDTQYF
TGTGCCAGCAGCCCAAGACTAGCGGGTGGGAGAGATACGCAGTATTTT
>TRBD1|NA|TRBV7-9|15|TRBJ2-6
CASSADRAGANVLTF
TGTGCCAGCAGCGCGGACAGGGCTGGGGCCAACGTCCTGACTTTC